This T cell receptor (beta chain) originates from a study of blood T cell repertoires in COVID-19. Turning to the study itself: COVID-19 samples collected from the United States, Italy and Spain covered acute and convalescent phases. PBMCs, B-cell-depleted T cells, or T cells provided the cDNA or gDNA that made up the material.

Germline CDR1 reads LGHDT; CDR2 reads YNNKEL (reference sequence). Trimming shortened V by 0 bases and J by 0 bases, and 16 bases separated the two germline ends. This CDR3 spans 18 amino acids. Original analysis: Estimation of nucleated cell counts relied on the amplification of reference gene primers. Assay used: immunoSEQ multiplex PCR; TCRdb lists only in-frame clones, some missing. V and J calls and clone size come straight from that table; D and trimming were deduced from the DNA. The table includes about 63,000 clones, 65% to 75% detected once. The sample comprised peripheral blood. This receptor was obtained from a woman older than 75 with acute or convalescent COVID-19. This chain joins TRBV3-1 (or the pseudogene TRBV3-2) and TRBJ2-3; D is perhaps TRBD2 (6 bases). The CDR3 reads CASSQDSSGGVSTDTQYF. In DNA, the CDR3 is TGTGCCAGCAGCCAAGATTCCAGCGGAGGGGTTAGCACAGATACGCAGTATTTT.